This T cell receptor (beta chain) appears in the sequencing data of a study of T cell repertoires in cytomegalovirus infection. Background on the study: CMV infection plus the matching HLA type was flagged by public TCR beta signatures. Study-wide findings and caveats: Cumulative frequency (of public TCR beta family members) identified carriers of CMV plus the relevant HLA. The ex vivo response was dominated by HLA-C-restricted CMV-specific TCR beta clonotypes.

TCRdb fed the reads into MiXCR, producing one record per CDR3 protein. The table has approximately 500,000 distinct CDR3 sequences, around 10% seen once; the top ten hold roughly a tenth. Looked up from germline, CDR1 is GTSNPN and CDR2 is SVGIG (reference sequence). The trim removed 3 bases at V and 4 bases at J, leaving 4 bases unmatched. This CDR3 is built from 14 residues. This clonotype showed up many times. What it binds is unknown. The chain joins TRBV30 to TRBJ2-2, with TRBD2 identical over 8 bases. The sequenced material came from PBMCs. The receptor's source is a human donor in good health (CMV status not recorded). Some clones in this sample may be carry-over from other donors' samples. CDR3 DNA: TGTGCCTGGAGCCGCGGGGGGACCACCGGGGAGCTGTTTTTT. This codes for CAWSRGGTTGELFF.